The next 21 T cell receptor beta chains were all read from a single sample in a study of OX40 agonist ivuxolimab in advanced cancers. Profiled with immunoSEQ multiplex PCR; TCRdb holds only in-frame clones, not every one. The table shows 15,000 to 20,000 clones, with 78% occurring only once. The source material was CD4+ or CD8+ T cells sorted from blood, sampled in a trial of the OX40 agonist ivuxolimab. These receptors all stem from an adult with an advanced solid tumor such as melanoma, head and neck, liver or kidney cancer.

This chain joins TRBV27 and TRBJ2-7; 7 bases fit TRBD2. The CDR3 is made up of 12 amino acids. CDR1 MNHEY and CDR2 SMNVEV come from the germline V gene (reference sequence). The trim removed 4 bases at V and 6 bases at J, leaving 3 bases unmatched. The CDR3 loop is CASSWGGVEQYF. The CDR3 nucleotides read TGTGCCAGCAGTTGGGGAGGGGTCGAGCAGTACTTC.

This clone was seen a handful of times. One end of the junction does not line up with germline, which may come from a read error. CDR3 nucleotide sequence: TGTGCCAGCAGCCCCCCTAAGATCTTC. This sequence encodes CASSPPKIF. The chain links TRBV3-1 (or the pseudogene TRBV3-2) to TRBJ2-1, with D hard to call. The germline gives CDR1 LGHDT, CDR2 YNNKEL (reference sequence). The CDR3 contains 9 residues.

The V call is TRBV10-3, the J call TRBJ2-1, with 11 bases identical to TRBD1. Germline V gives CDR1 ENHRY, CDR2 SYGVKD. The V segment lost 6 bases and the J segment 0 bases; nucleotides outside the gene matches: 4. This CDR3 has 16 residues. The CDR3 reads CAIRGTGGSSYNEQFF. CDR3 nucleotides: TGTGCCATCAGGGGGACAGGGGGTAGCTCCTACAATGAGCAGTTCTTC.

The chain links TRBV5-1 to TRBJ2-7; TRBD2 agrees at 9 bases. In germline, CDR1 is SGHRS, CDR2 YFSETQ. The trim removed 5 bases at V and 0 bases at J, leaving 6 bases unmatched. The length of the CDR3 is 15 residues. DNA for the CDR3: TGCGCCAGCAGATGGACTAGCGCGACCTCCTACGAGCAGTACTTC. Encoded protein: CASRWTSATSYEQYF.

The chain has TRBV28 and TRBJ1-3; D is uncertain. There are 14 residues in the CDR3. V lost 5 bases and J lost 0, with 8 bases in between. CDR1 is MDHEN, CDR2 SYDVKM, per germline. For the CDR3, the DNA is TGTGCCAGCAGTCCCTGGTACTCTGGAAACACCATATATTTT. This encodes CASSPWYSGNTIYF.

The chain combines TRBV19 with TRBJ2-5; 7 bases are a match to TRBD1. The length of the CDR3 is 15 residues. The V segment lost 6 bases and the J segment 2 bases; nucleotides outside the gene matches: 9. Per the germline V gene, CDR1 is LNHDA and CDR2 is SQIVND (reference sequence). CDR3 sequence: CASSLEDRVQETQYF. As DNA, the CDR3 is TGTGCCAGTAGCCTAGAAGACAGGGTTCAAGAGACCCAGTACTTC. The full variable domain, in which reference TRBV19 and TRBJ2-5 provide the parts outside the CDR3, is DGGITQSPKYLFRKEGQNVTLSCEQNLNHDAMYWYRQDPGQGLRLIYYSQIVNDFQKGDIAEGYSVSREKKESFPLTVTSAQKNPTAFYLCASSLEDRVQETQYFGPGTRLLVL.

This clone has a single count. V is TRBV27 and J is TRBJ1-1; TRBD1 is a possible D gene (5 bases). The CDR3 is 17 amino acids. The germline V gene encodes CDR1 MNHEY and CDR2 SMNVEV (reference sequence). With 2 bases removed from V and 0 bases from J, the gap between germline ends came to 16 bases. The CDR3 region is CASSLGRAGILNTEAFF. CDR3 coding DNA: TGTGCCAGCAGTTTAGGGAGGGCAGGGATATTGAACACTGAAGCTTTCTTT.

The J gene is TRBJ1-2, the V gene TRBV25-1, with D tentatively TRBD1 (5 bases). CDR1 and CDR2 from the germline V gene are MGHDK and SYGVNS. The CDR3 runs to 13 residues. V was cut by 5 bases and J by 4 bases, with 11 bases left in between. The CDR3 loop reads CASSPGAAYGYTF. In DNA, the CDR3 is TGTGCCAGCAGTCCTGGGGCAGCCTATGGCTACACCTTC.

This clone was picked up one time. V usage is TRBV7-9 and J usage is TRBJ2-1; 7 bases fit TRBD1. The CDR3 runs 16 residues. Trimming took 5 bases from V and 2 from J; bases not matched to a gene: 9. In germline, CDR1 is SEHNR, CDR2 FQNEAQ (reference sequence). The chain's CDR3 is CASSPGQGVTYNEQFF. In nucleotides, the CDR3 is TGTGCCAGCAGCCCTGGGCAGGGGGTTACCTACAATGAGCAGTTCTTC.

This chain connects TRBV7-3 to TRBJ2-5; 9 positions agree with TRBD2. J lost 4 bases, V lost 1 base, and 16 bases had no gene match. From germline, CDR1 is SGHTA and CDR2 FQGTGA. The CDR3 sequence is 19 residues long. The CDR3 spells CASSLRGGSGSTGRETQYF. Written as DNA, the CDR3 is TGTGCCAGCAGCTTAAGAGGAGGTAGCGGGAGTACGGGGAGAGAGACCCAGTACTTC.

V usage is TRBV7-9 and J usage is TRBJ1-6; D ambiguous. V lost 3 bases and J 0 bases, leaving 12 bases between the germline ends. Germline V gives CDR1 SEHNR, CDR2 FQNEAQ (reference sequence). The CDR3 runs to 17 residues. CDR3 sequence: CASSLAQLSSYNSPLHF. CDR3 DNA: TGTGCCAGCAGCTTGGCGCAGCTAAGCTCCTATAATTCACCCCTCCACTTT.

The gene calls are TRBV9 and TRBJ2-7; D perhaps matches TRBD2 (5 bases). The CDR3 covers 15 residues. Germline lookup yields CDR1 SGDLS and CDR2 YYNGEE. The V end lost 0 bases, the J end lost 1 base, and 11 bases lay between the germline ends. The CDR3 is CASSVVDGGSYEQYF. The CDR3 DNA follows: TGTGCCAGCAGCGTAGTTGACGGAGGTTCCTACGAGCAGTACTTC.

This chain links TRBV13 with TRBJ2-7; 11 bases fit TRBD2. This CDR3 is built from 16 residues. J lost 4 bases, V lost 8 bases, and 13 bases had no gene match. Germline values: CDR1 PRHDT, CDR2 FYEKMQ (reference sequence). This CDR3 is CASGGGGTSGMYEQYF. CDR3 in DNA: TGTGCCAGCGGAGGAGGGGGGACTAGCGGAATGTACGAGCAGTACTTC.

This rearrangement joins TRBV7-6 to TRBJ2-5, with no clear D. The CDR3 is 11 amino acids. Trimming left V 4 bases short and J 5 bases short, with 5 bases between. Per the germline V gene, CDR1 is SGHVS and CDR2 is FNYEAQ. The CDR3 DNA sequence: TGTGCCAGCAGCTCCTACGAGACCCAGTACTTC. Translating it yields CASSSYETQYF.

The table lists this clone with a few counts. This sequence joins TRBV4-1 and TRBJ1-2, with D unclear. Per germline, CDR1 MGHRA and CDR2 YSYEKL. V was pared by 1 base and J by 5 bases, with 11 bases between. The length of the CDR3 is 14 residues. CDR3 DNA sequence: TGCGCCAGCAGCCAAGGGCGGGAGACGTATGGCTACACCTTC. Translating gives CASSQGRETYGYTF.

The rearrangement joins TRBV4-3 to TRBJ1-4, with TRBD1 identical over 7 bases. The CDR3 contains 15 residues. The J segment lost 4 bases and the V segment lost 5 bases, leaving 7 bases of the junction unmatched. The germline V gene has CDR1 LGHNA and CDR2 YSLEER. The CDR3 is CASSARDSFNEKLFF. DNA for the CDR3: TGCGCCAGCAGCGCTCGGGACAGTTTTAATGAAAAACTGTTTTTT.

The chain employs TRBV13 and TRBJ2-5, with D unresolved. The CDR3 contains 12 residues. V lost 5 bases, J lost 0 bases, and 4 bases lay in between. From germline, CDR1 is PRHDT and CDR2 FYEKMQ (reference sequence). The DNA of the CDR3 is TGTGCCAGCAGCCAGTACCAAGAGACCCAGTACTTC. This translates into CASSQYQETQYF.

Worth noting for this clone: At one boundary the junction diverges from the germline segment, which might be a read error. This chain joins TRBV28 and TRBJ2-1; the D gene is possibly TRBD2 (6 bases). Per germline, CDR1 MDHEN and CDR2 SYDVKM. The CDR3 covers 13 residues. CDR3 sequence reads: CACSLPGGNEQFF. CDR3 nucleotide sequence: TGTGCCTGCAGCCTCCCCGGGGGTAATGAGCAGTTCTTC. Full variable domain (remainder filled in from reference TRBV28 and TRBJ2-1): DVKVTQSSRYLVKRTGEKVFLECVQDMDHENMFWYRQDPGLGLRLIYFSYDVKMKEKGDIPEGYSVSREKKERFSLILESASTNQTSMYLCACSLPGGNEQFFGPGTRLTVL.

The rearrangement joins TRBV5-4 to TRBJ1-1; 7 nucleotides match TRBD1. The V gene's germline CDR1 is SGHNT and CDR2 YYREEE (reference sequence). The CDR3 runs to 15 residues. The trim removed 4 bases at V and 4 bases at J, leaving 10 bases unmatched. The CDR3 loop is CASSQETGTSTEAFF. CDR3 bases: TGTGCCAGCAGCCAAGAGACAGGGACGAGCACTGAAGCTTTCTTT.

This clone was found once. The rearrangement joins TRBV29-1 to TRBJ1-5; unclear D gene. Between the trimmed V and J ends, which lost 2 bases and 0 bases, there was a span of 8 bases. This CDR3 spans 14 amino acids. The germline gives CDR1 SQVTM, CDR2 ANQGSEA. CDR3 protein: CSVEPDYSNQPQHF. CDR3 bases: TGCAGCGTTGAACCAGATTATAGCAATCAGCCCCAGCATTTT.

The chain combines TRBV5-1 with TRBJ2-1; 7 bases line up with TRBD2. The CDR3 sequence is 17 residues long. Germline CDR1 and CDR2: SGHRS and YFSETQ. Trimming at V came to 4 bases and at J to 5 bases, leaving 15 bases not matched to a gene. The CDR3 loop is CASSAWTRPTVHNEQFF. The CDR3 coding sequence is TGCGCCAGCAGCGCGTGGACTAGACCTACTGTTCACAATGAGCAGTTCTTC.